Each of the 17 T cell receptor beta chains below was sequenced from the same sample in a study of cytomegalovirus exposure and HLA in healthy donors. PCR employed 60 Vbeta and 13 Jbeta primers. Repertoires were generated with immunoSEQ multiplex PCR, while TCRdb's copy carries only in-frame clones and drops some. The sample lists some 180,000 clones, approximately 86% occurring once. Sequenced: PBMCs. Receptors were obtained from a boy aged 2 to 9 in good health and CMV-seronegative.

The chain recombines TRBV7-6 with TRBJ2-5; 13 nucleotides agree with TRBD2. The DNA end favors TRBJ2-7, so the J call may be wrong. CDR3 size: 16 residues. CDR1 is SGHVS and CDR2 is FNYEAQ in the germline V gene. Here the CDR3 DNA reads TGTGCCAGCAGCTTAGAGACTAGCGGGGGGATCTACGAGCAGTACTTC. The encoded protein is CASSLETSGGIYEQYF.

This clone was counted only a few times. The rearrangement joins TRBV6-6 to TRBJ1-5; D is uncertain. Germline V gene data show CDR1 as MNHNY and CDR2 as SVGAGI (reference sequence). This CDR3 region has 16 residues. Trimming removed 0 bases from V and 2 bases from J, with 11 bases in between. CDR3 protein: CASSYSLREGNQPQHF. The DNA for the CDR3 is TGTGCCAGCAGTTACTCGTTGAGGGAGGGCAATCAGCCCCAGCATTTT.

For the CDR3, the DNA is TGTGCCAGCAGCTTGGACGGCACCGGGGAGCTGTTTTTT. Translated, it gives CASSLDGTGELFF. The rearrangement joins TRBV5-4 to TRBJ2-2; D not certain. There are 13 residues in the CDR3. Germline CDR1 reads SGHNT; CDR2 reads YYREEE (reference sequence). The V end lost 0 bases, the J end lost 4 bases, and 4 bases lay between the germline ends.

CDR3 sequence reads: CSVGLRVQETQYF. CDR3 DNA: TGCAGCGTTGGCCTGAGGGTACAAGAGACCCAGTACTTC. The chain has TRBV29-1 and TRBJ2-5; perhaps TRBD2 as D (5 bases). V lost 4 bases to trimming and J lost 2 bases, with 11 bases between them. The CDR3 contains 13 residues. The V gene's germline CDR1 is SQVTM and CDR2 ANQGSEA.

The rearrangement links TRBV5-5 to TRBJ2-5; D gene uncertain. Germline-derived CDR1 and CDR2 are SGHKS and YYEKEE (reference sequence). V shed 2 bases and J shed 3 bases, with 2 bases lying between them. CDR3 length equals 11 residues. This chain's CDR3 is CASSFKETQYF. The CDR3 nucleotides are TGTGCCAGCAGCTTTAAAGAGACCCAGTACTTC. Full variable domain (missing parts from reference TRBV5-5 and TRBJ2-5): DAGVTQSPTHLIKTRGQQVTLRCSPISGHKSVSWYQQVLGQGPQFIFQYYEKEERGRGNFPDRFSARQFPNYSSELNVNALLLGDSALYLCASSFKETQYFGPGTRLLVL.

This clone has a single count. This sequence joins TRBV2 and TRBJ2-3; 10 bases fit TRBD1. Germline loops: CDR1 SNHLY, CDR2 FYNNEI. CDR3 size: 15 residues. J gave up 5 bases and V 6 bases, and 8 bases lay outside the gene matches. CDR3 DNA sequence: TGTGCCAGCAGAGACAGGGGGCTACGCCGAGATACGCAGTATTTT. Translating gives CASRDRGLRRDTQYF.

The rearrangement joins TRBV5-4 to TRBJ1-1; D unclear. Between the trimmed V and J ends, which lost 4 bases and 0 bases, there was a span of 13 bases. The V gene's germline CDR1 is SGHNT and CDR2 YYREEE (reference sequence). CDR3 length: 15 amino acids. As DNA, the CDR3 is TGTGCCAGCAGCCGGGAGAACCGAATGAACACTGAAGCTTTCTTT. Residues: CASSRENRMNTEAFF.

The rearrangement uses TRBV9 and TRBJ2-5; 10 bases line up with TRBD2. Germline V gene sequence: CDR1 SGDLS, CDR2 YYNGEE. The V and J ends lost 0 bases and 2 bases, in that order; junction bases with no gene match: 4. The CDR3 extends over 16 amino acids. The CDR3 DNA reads TGTGCCAGCAGCGTAGCGAGCGGGGGGGTTCAAGAGACCCAGTACTTC. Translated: CASSVASGGVQETQYF.

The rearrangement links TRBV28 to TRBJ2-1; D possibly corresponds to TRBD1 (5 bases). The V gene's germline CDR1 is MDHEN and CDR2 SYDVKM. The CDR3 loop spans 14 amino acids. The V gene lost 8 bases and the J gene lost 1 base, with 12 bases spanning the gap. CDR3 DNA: TGTGCCAGCCAGGGTACCAGGTCCTACAATGAGCAGTTCTTC. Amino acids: CASQGTRSYNEQFF.

Written as DNA, the CDR3 is TGTGCCTGGACCCTGGTCGGAACTAATGAAAAACTGTTTTTT. It translates to CAWTLVGTNEKLFF. The gene calls are TRBV30 and TRBJ1-4; D unclear. The CDR3 covers 14 residues. CDR1 and CDR2 from the germline V gene are GTSNPN and SVGIG (reference sequence). Trimming left V 4 bases short and J 1 base short, with 10 bases between.

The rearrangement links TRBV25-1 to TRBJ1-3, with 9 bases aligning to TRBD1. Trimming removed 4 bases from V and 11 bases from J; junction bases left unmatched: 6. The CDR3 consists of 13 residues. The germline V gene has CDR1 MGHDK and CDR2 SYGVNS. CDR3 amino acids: CASSGTGEGPIYF. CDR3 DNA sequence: TGTGCCAGCAGTGGGACAGGGGAGGGCCCCATATATTTT.

CDR3 in amino acids: CASSLVTGGPTEAFF. Here the CDR3 DNA reads TGTGCCAGCAGCTTAGTAACGGGGGGGCCCACTGAAGCTTTCTTT. This chain joins TRBV7-9 and TRBJ1-1, with D tentatively TRBD1 (6 bases). The CDR3 loop spans 15 amino acids. From germline, CDR1 is SEHNR and CDR2 FQNEAQ (reference sequence). Trimming removed 1 base at V and 4 bases at J, with 13 bases between.

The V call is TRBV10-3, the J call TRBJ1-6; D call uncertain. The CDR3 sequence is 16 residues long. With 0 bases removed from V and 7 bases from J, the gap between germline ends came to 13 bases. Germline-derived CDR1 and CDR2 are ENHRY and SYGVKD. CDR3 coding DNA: TGTGCCATCAGTGAGTCGAGGCCCGGCGGAAATTCACCCCTCCACTTT. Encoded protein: CAISESRPGGNSPLHF.

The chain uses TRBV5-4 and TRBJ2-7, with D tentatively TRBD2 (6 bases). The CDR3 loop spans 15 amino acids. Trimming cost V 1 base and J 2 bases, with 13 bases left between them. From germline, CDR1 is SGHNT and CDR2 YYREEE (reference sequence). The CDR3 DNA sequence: TGTGCCAGCAGCTTGCTCGGGGCGGGACCCTACGAGCAGTACTTC. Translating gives CASSLLGAGPYEQYF.

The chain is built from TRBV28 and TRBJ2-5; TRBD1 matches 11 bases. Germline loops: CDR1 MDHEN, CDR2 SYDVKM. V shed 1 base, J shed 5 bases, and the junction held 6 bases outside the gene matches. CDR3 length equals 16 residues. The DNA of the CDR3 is TGTGCCAGCAGTTTATTTCAGGGACAGGGGGGGGAGACCCAGTACTTC. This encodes CASSLFQGQGGETQYF.

CDR3 sequence reads: CASRGTGENSPLHF. CDR3 nucleotides: TGCGCCAGCAGGGGGACAGGGGAGAATTCACCCCTCCACTTT. J is TRBJ1-6 and V is TRBV10-1; 10 nucleotides agree with TRBD1. CDR1 is WNHNN, CDR2 SYGVQD, per germline (reference sequence). V shed 6 bases and J 7 bases; nucleotides not matched to a gene: 3. The CDR3 length is 14 residues.

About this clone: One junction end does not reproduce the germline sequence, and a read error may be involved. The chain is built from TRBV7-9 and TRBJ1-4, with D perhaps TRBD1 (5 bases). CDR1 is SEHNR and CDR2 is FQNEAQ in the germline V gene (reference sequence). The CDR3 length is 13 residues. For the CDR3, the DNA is TGTTCCAGCAGCCCCGAGGGCGGGGGGAAACTGTTTTTT. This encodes CSSSPEGGGKLFF. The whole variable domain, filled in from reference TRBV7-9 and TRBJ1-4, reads DTGVSQNPRHKITKRGQNVTFRCDPISEHNRLYWYRQTLGQGPEFLTYFQNEAQLEKSRLLSDRFSAERPKGSFSTLEIQRTEQGDSAMYLCSSSPEGGGKLFFGSGTQLSVL.